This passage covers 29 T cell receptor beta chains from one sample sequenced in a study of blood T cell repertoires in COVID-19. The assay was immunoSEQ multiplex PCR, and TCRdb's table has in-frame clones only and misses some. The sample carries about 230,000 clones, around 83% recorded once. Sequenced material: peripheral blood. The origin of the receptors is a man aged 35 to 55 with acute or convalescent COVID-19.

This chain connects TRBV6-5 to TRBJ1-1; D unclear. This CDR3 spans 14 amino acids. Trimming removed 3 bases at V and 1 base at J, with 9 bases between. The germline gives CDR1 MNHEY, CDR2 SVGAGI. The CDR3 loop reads CASSYNAENTEAFF. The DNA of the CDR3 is TGTGCCAGCAGTTATAACGCAGAGAACACTGAAGCTTTCTTT.

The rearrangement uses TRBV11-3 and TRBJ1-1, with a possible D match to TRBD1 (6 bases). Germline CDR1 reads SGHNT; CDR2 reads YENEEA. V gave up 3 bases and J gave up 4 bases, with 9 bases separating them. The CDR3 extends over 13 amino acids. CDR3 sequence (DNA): TGTGCCAGCAGCTTCATAGGGGGCACTGAAGCTTTCTTT. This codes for CASSFIGGTEAFF.

The CDR3 DNA reads TGTGCCAGCCGCTCTCAGGGCCCCTACGAGCAGTACTTC. Amino acid sequence: CASRSQGPYEQYF. V gene TRBV28 combines with J gene TRBJ2-7; TRBD1 might be the D (5 bases). The CDR3 contains 13 residues. V lost 8 bases and J 2 bases, leaving 13 bases between the germline ends. Germline values: CDR1 MDHEN, CDR2 SYDVKM.

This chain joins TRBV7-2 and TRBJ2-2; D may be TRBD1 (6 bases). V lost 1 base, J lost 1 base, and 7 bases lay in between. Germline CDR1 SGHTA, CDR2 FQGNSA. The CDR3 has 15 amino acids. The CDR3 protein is CASSLEDRNTGELFF. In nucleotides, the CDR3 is TGTGCCAGCAGCTTAGAGGACAGGAACACCGGGGAGCTGTTTTTT.

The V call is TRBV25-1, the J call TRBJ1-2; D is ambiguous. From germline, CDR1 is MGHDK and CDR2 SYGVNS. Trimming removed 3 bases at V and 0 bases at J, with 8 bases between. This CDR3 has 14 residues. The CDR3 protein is CASSDQRANYGYTF. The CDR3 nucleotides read TGTGCCAGCAGTGATCAAAGAGCTAACTATGGCTACACCTTC.

The CDR3 loop reads CASSSGQGTDTQYF. CDR3 nucleotide sequence: TGCGCCAGCAGCTCTGGACAGGGCACAGATACGCAGTATTTT. The V gene is TRBV5-1, the J gene TRBJ2-3, with TRBD1 matching 7 bases. The CDR3 is 14 residues long. Looked up from germline, CDR1 is SGHRS and CDR2 is YFSETQ. With 3 bases clipped from V and 1 base from J, the junction kept 2 bases outside the gene matches.

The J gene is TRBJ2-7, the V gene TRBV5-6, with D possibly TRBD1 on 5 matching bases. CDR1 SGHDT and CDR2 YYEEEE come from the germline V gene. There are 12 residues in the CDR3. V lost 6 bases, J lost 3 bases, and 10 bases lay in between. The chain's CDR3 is CASMSGNYEQYF. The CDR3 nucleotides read TGTGCCAGCATGTCAGGGAACTACGAGCAGTACTTC.

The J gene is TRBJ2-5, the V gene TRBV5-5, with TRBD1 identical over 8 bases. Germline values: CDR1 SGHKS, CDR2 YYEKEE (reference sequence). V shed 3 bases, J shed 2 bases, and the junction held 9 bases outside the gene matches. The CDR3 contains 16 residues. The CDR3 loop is CASSSTINRGQETQYF. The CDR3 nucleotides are TGTGCCAGCAGCTCGACGATAAACAGGGGGCAAGAGACCCAGTACTTC. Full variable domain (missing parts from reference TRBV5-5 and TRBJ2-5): DAGVTQSPTHLIKTRGQQVTLRCSPISGHKSVSWYQQVLGQGPQFIFQYYEKEERGRGNFPDRFSARQFPNYSSELNVNALLLGDSALYLCASSSTINRGQETQYFGPGTRLLVL.

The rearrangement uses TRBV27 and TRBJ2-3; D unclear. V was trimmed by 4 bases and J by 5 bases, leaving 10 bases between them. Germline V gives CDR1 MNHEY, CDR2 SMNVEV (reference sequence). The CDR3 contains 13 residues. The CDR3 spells CASSYDTVDTQYF. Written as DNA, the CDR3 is TGTGCCAGCAGTTACGACACAGTAGATACGCAGTATTTT.

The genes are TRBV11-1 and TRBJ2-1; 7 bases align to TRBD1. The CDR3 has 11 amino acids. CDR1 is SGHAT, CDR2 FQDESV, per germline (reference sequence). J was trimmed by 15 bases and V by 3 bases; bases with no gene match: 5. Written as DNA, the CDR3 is TGTGCCAGCAGCTTTACAGGGGTGGCGTTCTTC. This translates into CASSFTGVAFF.

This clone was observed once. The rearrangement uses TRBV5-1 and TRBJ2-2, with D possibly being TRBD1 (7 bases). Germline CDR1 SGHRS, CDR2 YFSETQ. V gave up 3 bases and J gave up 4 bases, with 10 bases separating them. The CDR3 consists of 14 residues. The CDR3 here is CASSWGDSTGELFF. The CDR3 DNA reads TGCGCCAGCAGCTGGGGGGACAGCACCGGGGAGCTGTTTTTT. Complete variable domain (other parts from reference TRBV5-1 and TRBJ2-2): KAGVTQTPRYLIKTRGQQVTLSCSPISGHRSVSWYQQTPGQGLQFLFEYFSETQRNKGNFPGRFSGRQFSNSRSEMNVSTLELGDSALYLCASSWGDSTGELFFGEGSRLTVL.

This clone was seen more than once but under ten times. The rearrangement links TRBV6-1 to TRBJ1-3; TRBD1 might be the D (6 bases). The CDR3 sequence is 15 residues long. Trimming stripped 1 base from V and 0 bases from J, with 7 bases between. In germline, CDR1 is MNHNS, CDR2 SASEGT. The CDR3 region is CASSEGTVSGNTIYF. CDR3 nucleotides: TGTGCCAGCAGTGAAGGGACAGTCTCTGGAAACACCATATATTTT.

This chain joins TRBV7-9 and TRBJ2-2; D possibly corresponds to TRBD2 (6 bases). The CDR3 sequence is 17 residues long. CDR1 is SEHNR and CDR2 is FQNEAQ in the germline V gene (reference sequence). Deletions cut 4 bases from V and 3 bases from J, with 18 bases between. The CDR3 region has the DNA TGTGCCAGCAGCTCCCTGGGGGGTCAGATTTACACCGGGGAGCTGTTTTTT. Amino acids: CASSSLGGQIYTGELFF.

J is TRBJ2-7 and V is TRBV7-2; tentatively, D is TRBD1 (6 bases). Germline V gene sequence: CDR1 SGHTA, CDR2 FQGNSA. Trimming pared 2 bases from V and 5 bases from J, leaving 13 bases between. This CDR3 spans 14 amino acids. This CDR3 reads CASSLIPTGNEQYF. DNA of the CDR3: TGTGCCAGCAGCTTAATTCCGACAGGAAACGAGCAGTACTTC.

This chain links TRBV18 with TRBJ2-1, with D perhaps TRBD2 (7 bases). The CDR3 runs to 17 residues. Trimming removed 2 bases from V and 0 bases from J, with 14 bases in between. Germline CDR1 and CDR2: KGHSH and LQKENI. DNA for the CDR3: TGTGCCAGCTCACCAGGGCGGGGGCAAAGCTCCTACAATGAGCAGTTCTTC. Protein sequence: CASSPGRGQSSYNEQFF.

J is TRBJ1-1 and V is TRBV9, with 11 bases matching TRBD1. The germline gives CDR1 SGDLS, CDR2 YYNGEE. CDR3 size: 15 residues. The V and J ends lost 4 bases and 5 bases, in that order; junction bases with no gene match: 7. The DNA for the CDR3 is TGTGCCAGCAGCTATGGACAGGGGGCGGGTACTGAAGCTTTCTTT. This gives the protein CASSYGQGAGTEAFF.

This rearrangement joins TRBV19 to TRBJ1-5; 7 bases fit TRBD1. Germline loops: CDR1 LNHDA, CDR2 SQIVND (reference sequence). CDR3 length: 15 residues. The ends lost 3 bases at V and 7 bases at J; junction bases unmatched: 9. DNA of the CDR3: TGTGCCAGTAGTATTTACCTCCAGGGGGGACAGCCCCAGCATTTT. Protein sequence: CASSIYLQGGQPQHF. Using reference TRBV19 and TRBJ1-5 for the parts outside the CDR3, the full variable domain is DGGITQSPKYLFRKEGQNVTLSCEQNLNHDAMYWYRQDPGQGLRLIYYSQIVNDFQKGDIAEGYSVSREKKESFPLTVTSAQKNPTAFYLCASSIYLQGGQPQHFGDGTRLSIL.

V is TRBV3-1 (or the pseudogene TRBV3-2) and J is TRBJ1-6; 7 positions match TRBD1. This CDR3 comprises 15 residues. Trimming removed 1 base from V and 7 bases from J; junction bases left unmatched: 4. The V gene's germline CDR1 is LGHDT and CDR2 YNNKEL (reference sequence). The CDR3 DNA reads TGTGCCAGCAGCCAAGGGGGACAGAGAAATTCACCCCTCCACTTT. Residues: CASSQGGQRNSPLHF.

CDR3 in amino acids: CASSSGQAGEFF. For the CDR3, the DNA is TGTGCCAGCAGCTCCGGACAAGCGGGGGAGTTCTTC. The J gene is TRBJ2-1, the V gene TRBV7-8, with 8 nucleotides matching TRBD2. CDR1 is SGHVS, CDR2 FQNEAQ, per germline. CDR3 length: 12 residues. The junction had 7 bases not matched to a gene; V was cut back by 4 bases and J by 14 bases.

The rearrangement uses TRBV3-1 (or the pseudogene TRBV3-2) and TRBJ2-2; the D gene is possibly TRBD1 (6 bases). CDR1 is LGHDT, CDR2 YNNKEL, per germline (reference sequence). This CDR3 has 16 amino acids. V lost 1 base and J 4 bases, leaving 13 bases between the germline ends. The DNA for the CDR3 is TGTGCCAGCAGCCAAGTTTCAGGGGTGGGCACCGGGGAGCTGTTTTTT. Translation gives CASSQVSGVGTGELFF.

The DNA of the CDR3 is TGTGCCAGCAGAGCGGAGGGGACAGGGACGTCGGCTTTCTTT. Residues: CASRAEGTGTSAFF. The rearrangement uses TRBV2 and TRBJ1-1; 9 bases are a match to TRBD1. Losses at the gene ends were 6 bases for V and 11 bases for J; bases not matched to a gene: 13. The CDR3 is 14 residues long. CDR1 and CDR2 (germline): SNHLY, FYNNEI.

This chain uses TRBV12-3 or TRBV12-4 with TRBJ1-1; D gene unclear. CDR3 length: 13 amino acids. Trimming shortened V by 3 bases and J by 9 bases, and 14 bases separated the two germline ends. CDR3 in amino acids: CASSLPEEAKAFF. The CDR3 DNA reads TGTGCCAGCAGTTTGCCGGAAGAGGCCAAAGCTTTCTTT.

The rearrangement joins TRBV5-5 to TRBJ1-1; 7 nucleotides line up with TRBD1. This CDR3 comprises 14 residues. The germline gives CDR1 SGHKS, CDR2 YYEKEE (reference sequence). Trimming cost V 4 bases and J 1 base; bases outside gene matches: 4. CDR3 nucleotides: TGTGCCAGCAGCGGCCGGACAGGGAACACTGAAGCTTTCTTT. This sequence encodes CASSGRTGNTEAFF.

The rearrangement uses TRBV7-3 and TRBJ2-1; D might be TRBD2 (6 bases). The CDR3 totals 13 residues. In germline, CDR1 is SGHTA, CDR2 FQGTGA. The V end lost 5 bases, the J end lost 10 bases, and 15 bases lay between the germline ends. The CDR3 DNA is TGTGCCAGCAGCAAATCTATGGCGGGGGAGCAGTTCTTC. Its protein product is CASSKSMAGEQFF.

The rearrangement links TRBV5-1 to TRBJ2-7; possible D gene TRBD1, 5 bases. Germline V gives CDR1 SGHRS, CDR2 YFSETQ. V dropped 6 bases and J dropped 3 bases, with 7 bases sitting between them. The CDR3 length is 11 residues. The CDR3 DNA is TGCGCCAGCAAAGGGGACTACGAGCAGTACTTC. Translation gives CASKGDYEQYF.

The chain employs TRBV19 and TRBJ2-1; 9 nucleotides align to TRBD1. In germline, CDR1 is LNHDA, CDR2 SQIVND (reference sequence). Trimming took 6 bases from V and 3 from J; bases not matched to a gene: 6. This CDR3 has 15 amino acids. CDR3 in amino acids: CASSSDRGVYNEQFF. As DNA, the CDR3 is TGTGCCAGTAGCTCGGACAGGGGCGTCTACAATGAGCAGTTCTTC.

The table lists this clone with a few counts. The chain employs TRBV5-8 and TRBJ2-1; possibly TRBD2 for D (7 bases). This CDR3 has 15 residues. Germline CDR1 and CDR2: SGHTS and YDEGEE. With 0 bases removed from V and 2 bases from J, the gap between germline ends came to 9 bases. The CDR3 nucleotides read TGTGCCAGCAGCTTGGTAGGGGGGGCCTACAATGAGCAGTTCTTC. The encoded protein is CASSLVGGAYNEQFF.

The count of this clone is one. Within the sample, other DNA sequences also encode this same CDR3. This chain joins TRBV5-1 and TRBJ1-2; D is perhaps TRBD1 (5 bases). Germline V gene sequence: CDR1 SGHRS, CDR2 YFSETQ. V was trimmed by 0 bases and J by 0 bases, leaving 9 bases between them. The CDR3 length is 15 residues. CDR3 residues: CASSLGGTANYGYTF. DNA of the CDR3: TGCGCCAGCAGCTTGGGGGGCACCGCTAACTATGGCTACACCTTC.

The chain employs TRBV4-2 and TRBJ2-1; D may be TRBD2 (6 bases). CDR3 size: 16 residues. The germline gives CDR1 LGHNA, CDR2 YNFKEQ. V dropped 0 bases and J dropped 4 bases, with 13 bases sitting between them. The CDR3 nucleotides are TGTGCCAGCAGCCAAGATCTACTAGGGACTTACAATGAGCAGTTCTTC. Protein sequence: CASSQDLLGTYNEQFF.